Presented here are 26 T cell receptor beta chains from one specimen sequenced in a study of CD8 T cells in ankylosing spondylitis. TCRdb re-called the 5' RACE reads with MiXCR, one entry per CDR3 protein. The sample comprises approximately 240,000 distinct CDR3 sequences, roughly a quarter of which are singletons, and less than 0.75% rests with the top ten. The sample comprised blood, either unsorted or a sorted T cell fraction (not recorded which). The receptor set was obtained from a male donor with ankylosing spondylitis or in good health (not recorded which).

This clonotype was picked up many times. The chain combines TRBV6-1 with TRBJ1-2; TRBD1 matches at 7 bases. Germline loops: CDR1 MNHNS, CDR2 SASEGT. V was clipped by 6 bases and J by 1 base; unmatched bases: 8. The CDR3 contains 15 residues. CDR3 protein: CASSQGVGFNYGYTF. CDR3 in DNA: TGTGCCAGCAGCCAGGGGGTTGGTTTTAACTATGGCTACACCTTC.

The rearrangement uses TRBV20-1 and TRBJ1-5; D gene unclear. Germline CDR1 is DFQATT and CDR2 is SNEGSKA (reference sequence). Trimming stripped 0 bases from V and 6 bases from J, with 12 bases between. This CDR3 region has 14 residues. The CDR3 sequence is CSARDRGVGQPQHF. CDR3 DNA sequence: TGCAGTGCTAGAGATCGCGGGGTTGGTCAGCCCCAGCATTTT.

In the case of this clonotype: A much larger clone lies a single base off, so this may be a read error. The J gene is TRBJ2-1, the V gene TRBV7-9; 8 bases are shared with TRBD1. This CDR3 is 14 amino acids long. Germline CDR1 and CDR2: SEHNR and FQNEAQ (reference sequence). CDR3 protein: CASSPDRAYNDQFF. The CDR3 DNA is TGTGCCAGCAGCCCGGACAGGGCGTACAATGACCAGTTCTTC.

The table lists this clonotype with many counts. V usage is TRBV12-3 or TRBV12-4 and J usage is TRBJ1-5; D not resolved. Trimming cost V 4 bases and J 6 bases, with 10 bases left between them. The CDR3 is 13 residues long. The CDR3 here is CASSSNHGQPQHF. In DNA form, the CDR3 reads TGTGCCAGCAGTTCGAACCATGGTCAGCCCCAGCATTTT.

This clonotype was detected ten times or more. The CDR3 nucleotides are TGCGCCAGCACCGAGAAAAAGGGCCAGGGTCGAGACATTCAAGAGACCCAGTACTTC. Translated: CASTEKKGQGRDIQETQYF. The rearrangement joins TRBV5-1 to TRBJ2-5; possible D gene TRBD1, 5 bases. This CDR3 has 19 amino acids. Germline V lookup: CDR1 SGHRS, CDR2 YFSETQ. V gave up 6 bases and J gave up 2 bases, with 29 bases separating them. Looking up the rest from reference TRBV5-1 and TRBJ2-5 gives the full variable domain: KAGVTQTPRYLIKTRGQQVTLSCSPISGHRSVSWYQQTPGQGLQFLFEYFSETQRNKGNFPGRFSGRQFSNSRSEMNVSTLELGDSALYLCASTEKKGQGRDIQETQYFGPGTRLLVL.

In this sample, this clonotype turned up many times. This chain joins TRBV20-1 and TRBJ2-5; D is unresolved. The CDR3 totals 13 residues. Trimming pared 1 base from V and 3 bases from J, leaving 9 bases between. Germline V gene data show CDR1 as DFQATT and CDR2 as SNEGSKA (reference sequence). CDR3 protein: CSARVEFKETQYF. As DNA, the CDR3 is TGCAGTGCTAGAGTTGAATTTAAAGAGACCCAGTACTTC.

As regards this clonotype: This could be a read error, since a much larger clone is one nucleotide away. The chain employs TRBV12-3 or TRBV12-4 and TRBJ1-5; D unresolved. The CDR3 is 11 amino acids. V dropped 1 base and J dropped 15 bases, with 10 bases sitting between them. In DNA, the CDR3 is TGTGCCAGCAGTTTAGGCCTAGTCCTGCATTTT. Its translation: CASSLGLVLHF.

This clonotype was seen only a few times. The chain carries TRBV29-1 and TRBJ2-5; 9 bases match TRBD2. This CDR3 region has 19 residues. CDR1 and CDR2 (germline): SQVTM, ANQGSEA. With V trimmed by 7 bases and J by 4 bases, 25 bases remained unmatched. The CDR3 sequence is CSAPAPLAAGGFSRETQYF. Written as DNA, the CDR3 is TGCAGCGCTCCGGCCCCTTTGGCAGCGGGGGGATTCTCAAGAGAGACCCAGTACTTC.

This clonotype was seen many times. The CDR3 sequence is CASRPHATSYNSPLHF. CDR3 coding DNA: TGTGCCAGCAGACCCCACGCTACCTCCTATAATTCACCCCTCCACTTT. This chain connects TRBV7-2 to TRBJ1-6; D uncertain. The CDR3 runs to 16 residues. V lost 6 bases and J 0 bases, leaving 12 bases between the germline ends. The germline V gene has CDR1 SGHTA and CDR2 FQGNSA.

This chain links TRBV28 with TRBJ2-3; D call uncertain. The CDR3 loop spans 13 amino acids. CDR1 and CDR2 from the germline V gene are MDHEN and SYDVKM. Trimming removed 2 bases from V and 6 bases from J, with 9 bases in between. The chain's CDR3 is CASSLPPVDTQYF. The CDR3 DNA follows: TGTGCCAGCAGTTTACCCCCCGTGGATACGCAGTATTTT.

V and J are TRBV5-4 and TRBJ2-5; D might be TRBD1 (5 bases). CDR3 length equals 15 residues. The V end was cut by 2 bases, the J end by 1 base, with 12 bases between. CDR1 is SGHNT, CDR2 YYREEE, per germline (reference sequence). The CDR3 DNA reads TGTGCCAGCAGCTTTTCCTGGGGCCTCCAAGAGACCCAGTACTTC. Amino acid sequence: CASSFSWGLQETQYF. The variable domain in full, with the rest retrieved from reference TRBV5-4 and TRBJ2-5, is ETGVTQSPTHLIKTRGQQVTLRCSSQSGHNTVSWYQQALGQGPQFIFQYYREEENGRGNFPPRFSGLQFPNYSSELNVNALELDDSALYLCASSFSWGLQETQYFGPGTRLLVL.

On this clonotype itself: Possible read error: a much larger clone is one base away. This rearrangement joins TRBV29-1 to TRBJ2-7, with 7 bases that match TRBD1. The CDR3 contains 12 residues. CDR1 and CDR2 from the germline V gene are SQVTM and ANQGSEA. The chain's CDR3 is CGVRDRTYEQYF. The CDR3 DNA reads as TGCGGCGTCAGGGACAGAACCTACGAGCAGTACTTC.

In this sample, this clonotype turned up many times. The chain has TRBV29-1 and TRBJ2-7, with 7 positions matching TRBD1. The V gene's germline CDR1 is SQVTM and CDR2 ANQGSEA. The CDR3 is 13 amino acids. J lost 5 bases, V lost 4 bases, and 8 bases had no gene match. The DNA of the CDR3 is TGCAGCGTTGCAGACAGGGTTAAACACGAGCAGTACTTC. This translates into CSVADRVKHEQYF.

There are many counts of this clonotype. The chain is built from TRBV6-6 and TRBJ2-1; D is possibly TRBD1 or TRBD2 (5 bases each). Germline V CDR1 and CDR2: MNHNY, SVGAGI (reference sequence). This CDR3 spans 11 amino acids. Trimming removed 2 bases from V and 12 bases from J, with 8 bases in between. The CDR3, as DNA: TGTGCCAGCAGTTACCCGAGGGGGCAGTTCTTC. It specifies CASSYPRGQFF.

This clonotype occurred many times. The J gene is TRBJ2-5, the V gene TRBV20-1; D possibly corresponds to TRBD2 (5 bases). Germline lookup yields CDR1 DFQATT and CDR2 SNEGSKA (reference sequence). The CDR3 is 14 residues long. Trimming cost V 3 bases and J 5 bases, with 16 bases left between them. The CDR3 reads CSARREPVRETQYF. The DNA of the CDR3 is TGCAGTGCTAGGAGGGAACCCGTTCGGGAGACCCAGTACTTC.

This clonotype was seen a handful of times. The chain is built from TRBV20-1 and TRBJ2-3; D is unclear. V was shortened by 1 base and J by 2 bases, with 10 bases between the two germline ends. The V gene's germline CDR1 is DFQATT and CDR2 SNEGSKA (reference sequence). The length of the CDR3 is 14 residues. CDR3 in DNA: TGCAGTGCTAGAGGCGATCAACACACAGATACGCAGTATTTT. Protein sequence: CSARGDQHTDTQYF.

This clonotype was observed a single time. The chain recombines TRBV5-1 with TRBJ2-7; tentative D call: TRBD2 (5 bases). This CDR3 is 14 amino acids long. V gave up 1 base and J gave up 7 bases, with 15 bases separating them. CDR1 and CDR2 from the germline V gene are SGHRS and YFSETQ. CDR3 coding DNA: TGCGCCAGCAGCTTGTATCAGGCTTGGAGGGAGCAGTACTTC. Amino acid sequence: CASSLYQAWREQYF.

The J gene is TRBJ2-3, the V gene TRBV20-1; 7 bases align to TRBD2. V dropped 6 bases and J dropped 0; count of bases not matched to a gene: 9. The CDR3 consists of 15 residues. Germline V gene sequence: CDR1 DFQATT, CDR2 SNEGSKA (reference sequence). The CDR3 loop is CSAPRASGSTDTQYF. The CDR3 region has the DNA TGCAGTGCCCCCCGAGCTAGCGGAAGCACAGATACGCAGTATTTT.

This clonotype was observed at least ten times. The chain carries TRBV20-1 and TRBJ2-1; 14 nucleotides match TRBD2. V dropped 3 bases and J dropped 4; count of bases not matched to a gene: 5. Germline values: CDR1 DFQATT, CDR2 SNEGSKA (reference sequence). This CDR3 is built from 16 residues. For the CDR3, the DNA is TGCAGTGCTAGGGCCGGGACTAGCGGGAGATACAATGAGCAGTTCTTC. Its protein is CSARAGTSGRYNEQFF.

This clonotype was counted at least ten times. The chain employs TRBV6-1 and TRBJ2-6; D not certain. V was cut by 5 bases and J by 3 bases, with 14 bases left in between. CDR1 and CDR2 from the germline V gene are MNHNS and SASEGT. This CDR3 has 16 residues. In DNA, the CDR3 is TGTGCCAGCAGTCCCACCCCGTCCGGTGGGGCCAACGTCCTGACTTTC. Amino acids: CASSPTPSGGANVLTF.

This clonotype came up many times. This chain's CDR3 is CASRPPGTGTSEQYF. The CDR3 nucleotides read TGTGCCAGCAGACCACCCGGGACAGGGACCTCCGAGCAGTACTTC. The chain employs TRBV11-2 and TRBJ2-7; 9 nucleotides match TRBD1. Germline CDR1 SGHAT, CDR2 FQNNGV. J lost 6 bases, V lost 6 bases, and 12 bases had no gene match. The CDR3 is made up of 15 amino acids.

This chain uses TRBV12-3 or TRBV12-4 with TRBJ2-1; perhaps TRBD2 as D (6 bases). The CDR3 is 15 residues long. Trimming shortened V by 6 bases and J by 7 bases, and 19 bases separated the two germline ends. CDR3 loop: CASSEQTRLGNEQFF. The DNA for the CDR3 is TGTGCCAGCAGCGAACAGACTAGACTGGGGAATGAGCAGTTCTTC.

Only a few counts were recorded for this clonotype. The chain has TRBV10-3 and TRBJ2-3; D gene unclear. CDR3 length: 13 residues. V shed 4 bases and J shed 2 bases, with 7 bases lying between them. Looked up from germline, CDR1 is ENHRY and CDR2 is SYGVKD. CDR3 sequence reads: CAISVSPTDTQYF. The CDR3, as DNA: TGTGCCATCAGTGTTAGCCCCACAGATACGCAGTATTTT.

This clonotype was observed at least ten times. CDR3 protein: CSARPGTSDTQYF. DNA of the CDR3: TGCAGTGCTCGCCCCGGGACTTCAGATACGCAGTATTTT. V is TRBV20-1 and J is TRBJ2-3, with a weak D call TRBD2 (6 bases). The length of the CDR3 is 13 residues. V shed 5 bases and J shed 4 bases, with 13 bases lying between them. Germline CDR1 is DFQATT and CDR2 is SNEGSKA (reference sequence).

The V gene is TRBV29-1, the J gene TRBJ2-7, with D maybe TRBD2 (6 bases). The germline V gene encodes CDR1 SQVTM and CDR2 ANQGSEA. The CDR3 sequence is 16 residues long. The V gene lost 5 bases and the J gene lost 1 base, with 21 bases spanning the gap. CDR3 sequence (DNA): TGCAGCGTTCAACCAGCTATGGCGGGGAGATCCTACGAGCAGTACTTC. This codes for CSVQPAMAGRSYEQYF.

The rearrangement uses TRBV18 and TRBJ1-6; D possibly corresponds to TRBD1 (6 bases). The CDR3 sequence is 15 residues long. Germline values: CDR1 KGHSH, CDR2 LQKENI. V was clipped by 0 bases and J by 11 bases, with 14 bases between them. DNA for the CDR3: TGTGCCAGCTCACCACCGGACAGAAAGATCGCACCCCTCCACTTT. The encoded protein is CASSPPDRKIAPLHF. The entire variable domain, with the rest obtained from reference TRBV18 and TRBJ1-6, is as follows: NAGVMQNPRHLVRRRGQEARLRCSPMKGHSHVYWYRQLPEEGLKFMVYLQKENIIDESGMPKERFSAEFPKEGPSILRIQQVVRGDSAAYFCASSPPDRKIAPLHFGNGTRLTVT.